This entry concerns a single T cell receptor beta chain. No antigen is known for it. The data are from a study of cytomegalovirus exposure and HLA in healthy donors. General study results and limits: Donor immune exposure was known only as CMV serostatus.

From germline, CDR1 is SGHDT and CDR2 YYEEEE. Between the trimmed V and J ends, which lost 2 bases and 7 bases, there was a span of 10 bases. The CDR3 has 12 amino acids. The PCR contained 60 Vbeta and 13 Jbeta primers. TCRdb's copy holds only in-frame clones and misses some; the assay was immunoSEQ multiplex PCR. Seen here are about 190,000 clones, around 67% observed once, and the top ten hold 3% to 3.5%. The sequence was obtained from a woman between 25 and 40 years old in good health and CMV-seropositive. Sequenced input: PBMCs. The chain links TRBV5-6 to TRBJ2-7; possibly TRBD1 for D (5 bases). The CDR3 region is CASSFAREEQYF. The CDR3 bases are TGTGCCAGCAGCTTCGCCAGGGAAGAGCAGTACTTC.